This T cell receptor (beta chain) derives from a study of tumor-infiltrating lymphocytes in localized non-small cell lung cancer. Study-wide results and caveats: Compared with uninvolved lung, tumors showed higher T cell infiltration by TCRbeta sequencing. Different pieces of the same tissue went to different assays, confounding technical variation with intratumor heterogeneity.

This clone has a handful of counts. The target antigen is unknown. Repertoires were generated with immunoSEQ multiplex PCR, while TCRdb's copy carries only in-frame clones and drops some. The sample lists 5,500 to 7,500 clones, around 66% occurring once. Germline assignment: CDR1 SNHLY and CDR2 FYNNEI. There are 13 residues in the CDR3. V shed 6 bases and J shed 2 bases, with 11 bases lying between them. Sample: uninvolved lung tissue not adjacent to the tumor. V usage is TRBV2 and J usage is TRBJ2-7; tentatively, D is TRBD1 (6 bases). The clonotype was recovered from a human donor with non-small cell lung cancer. The CDR3 region has the DNA TGTGCCAGCAGGGCTACAGGGACCTACGAGCAGTACTTC. This translates into CASRATGTYEQYF.